This TCR beta chain originates from a study of T cell responses to AZD1222 COVID-19 vaccine. Germline assignment: CDR1 MNHNY and CDR2 SVGAGI (reference sequence). The V end was cut by 5 bases, the J end by 0 bases, with 32 bases between. CDR3 size: 22 residues. Measured with immunoSEQ multiplex PCR; TCRdb has only the in-frame clones, and not every one. The repertoire includes about 120,000 clones, 75% to 90% of them detected once, and approximately 3.3% sits in the top ten. Study conclusions and caveats: Clonal diversity may have been underestimated, and the donors were mostly white British, with more females than males. Spike as a whole was targeted by vaccine-associated CD4 TCRs, dominant at 160-218 and 743-854. Seropositive AZD1222 recipients at baseline numbered only five or six. After the peak T cell response, and only then, were repertoires sampled.

Of note for this clone: Its cognate antigen is unknown.

The gene calls are TRBV6-6 and TRBJ2-4; a possible D gene is TRBD1 (6 bases). The material sequenced was peripheral blood, taken on day 0 of AZD1222 vaccination. The receptor was derived from an adult in good health. The CDR3 bases are TGTGCCAGCAGTCATCCCACAGGGCCCATTCCTACCACAGTACTAGCCAAAAACATTCAGTACTTC. It is translated as CASSHPTGPIPTTVLAKNIQYF.